This T cell receptor beta chain was sequenced for a study of cytomegalovirus exposure and HLA in healthy donors. Findings and caveats of the study: Reported findings show TCR beta sequences accurately forecast HLA-A and HLA-B alleles in most subjects. Rare TCR sequences dominated, though some public TCRs recurred in many donors. The only immune exposure information that was available was CMV serostatus. Analyses of presence/absence relied on an assumption of roughly uniform sequencing depth across donors.

Researchers ran the PCR with 60 Vbeta and 13 Jbeta primers. Generated by immunoSEQ multiplex PCR, the TCRdb table keeps only in-frame clones and is missing some. In the table there are 100,000 to 150,000 clones, around 72% of which are singletons. In the case of this clone: The antigen is not known.

With 6 bases clipped from V and 1 base from J, the junction kept 2 bases outside the gene matches. The CDR3 totals 16 residues. CDR1 SNHLY and CDR2 FYNNEI come from the germline V gene. Source material: PBMCs. The sequence came from a woman in her 50s in good health and CMV-seropositive. The chain is built from TRBV2 and TRBJ2-2; 13 bases map to TRBD2. The CDR3 sequence is CASRGLAGMNTGELFF. CDR3 bases: TGTGCCAGCAGGGGACTAGCGGGGATGAACACCGGGGAGCTGTTTTTT.